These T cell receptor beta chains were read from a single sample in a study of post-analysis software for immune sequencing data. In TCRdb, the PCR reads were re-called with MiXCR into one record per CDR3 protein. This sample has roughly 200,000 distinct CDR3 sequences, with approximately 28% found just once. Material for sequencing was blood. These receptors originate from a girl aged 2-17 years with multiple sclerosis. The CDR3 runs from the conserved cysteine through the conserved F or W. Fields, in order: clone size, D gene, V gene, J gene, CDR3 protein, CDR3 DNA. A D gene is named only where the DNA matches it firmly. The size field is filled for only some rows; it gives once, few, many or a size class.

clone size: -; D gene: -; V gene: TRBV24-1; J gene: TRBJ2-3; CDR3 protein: CATSGVGYSAGDTQYF; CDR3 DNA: TGTGCCACCAGTGGGGTAGGATATTCCGCGGGGGATACGCAGTATTTT
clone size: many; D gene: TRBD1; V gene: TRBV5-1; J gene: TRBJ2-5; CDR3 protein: CASSLVRAGQGVPPQETQYF; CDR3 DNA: TGCGCCAGCAGCTTGGTTCGGGCGGGACAGGGCGTCCCCCCGCAAGAGACCCAGTACTTC
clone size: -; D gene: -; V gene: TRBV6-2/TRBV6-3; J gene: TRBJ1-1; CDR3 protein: CASSTGRSTEAFF; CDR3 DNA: TGTGCCAGCAGCACGGGACGGAGCACTGAAGCTTTCTTT
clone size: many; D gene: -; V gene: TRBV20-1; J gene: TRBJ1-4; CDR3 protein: CSARDPTPGDEKLFF; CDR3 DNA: TGCAGTGCTAGAGACCCCACCCCAGGGGATGAAAAACTGTTTTTT
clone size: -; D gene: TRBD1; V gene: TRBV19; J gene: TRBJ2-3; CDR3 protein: CASTQGAWTDTQYF; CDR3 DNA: TGTGCCAGCACTCAGGGGGCTTGGACAGATACGCAGTATTTT
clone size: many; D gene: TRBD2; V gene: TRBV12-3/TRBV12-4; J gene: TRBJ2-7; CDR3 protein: CASSLPSGSSYEQYF; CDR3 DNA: TGTGCCAGCAGCCTCCCTAGCGGCAGCTCCTACGAGCAGTACTTC
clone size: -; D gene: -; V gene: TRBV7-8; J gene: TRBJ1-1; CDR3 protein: CASSFLRAMNTEAFF; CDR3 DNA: TGTGCCAGCAGCTTCCTCAGGGCGATGAACACTGAAGCTTTCTTT
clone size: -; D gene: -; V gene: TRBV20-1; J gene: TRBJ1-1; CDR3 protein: CSAPNLNTEAFF; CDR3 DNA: TGCAGTGCGCCGAACCTGAACACTGAAGCTTTCTTT
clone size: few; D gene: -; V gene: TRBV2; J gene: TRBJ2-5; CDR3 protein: CASSERGGETQYF; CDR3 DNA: TGTGCCAGCAGTGAGAGGGGAGGAGAGACCCAGTACTTC
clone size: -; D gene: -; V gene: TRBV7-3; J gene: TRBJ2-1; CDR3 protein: CASNAPGVVGGNEQFF; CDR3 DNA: TGTGCCAGCAACGCACCCGGGGTCGTAGGGGGAAATGAGCAGTTCTTC
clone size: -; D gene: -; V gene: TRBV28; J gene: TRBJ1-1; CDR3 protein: CASSSLTVFF; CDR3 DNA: TGTGCCAGCAGTTCTTTGACAGTTTTCTTT
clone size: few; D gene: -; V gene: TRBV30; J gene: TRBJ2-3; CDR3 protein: CAWSPGTGADTQYF; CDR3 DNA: TGTGCCTGGAGCCCAGGTACGGGGGCAGATACGCAGTATTTT
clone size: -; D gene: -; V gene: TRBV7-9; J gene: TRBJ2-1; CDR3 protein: CAGSPQAIPSDNEQFF; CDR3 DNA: TGTGCCGGCAGCCCACAGGCTATCCCTTCCGACAATGAGCAGTTCTTC
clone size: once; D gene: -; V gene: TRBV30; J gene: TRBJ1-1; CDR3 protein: CAWKIGVEAFF; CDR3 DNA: TGTGCCTGGAAAATAGGGGTCGAAGCTTTCTTT
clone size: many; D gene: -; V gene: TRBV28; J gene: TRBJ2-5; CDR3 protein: CASRSLIETQYF; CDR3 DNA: TGTGCCAGCAGATCCCTCATAGAGACCCAGTACTTC
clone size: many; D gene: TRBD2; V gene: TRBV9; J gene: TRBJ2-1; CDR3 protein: CASSVATAGWTSGRPGEQFF; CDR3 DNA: TGTGCCAGCAGCGTAGCTACGGCAGGCTGGACTAGCGGGAGACCGGGGGAGCAGTTCTTC
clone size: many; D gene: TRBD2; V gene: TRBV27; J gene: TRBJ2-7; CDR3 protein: CASRVGLAGGTTYEQYF; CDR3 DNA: TGTGCCAGCAGGGTGGGACTAGCGGGAGGTACCACCTACGAGCAGTACTTC
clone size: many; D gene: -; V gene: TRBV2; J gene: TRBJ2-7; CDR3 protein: CASTREAYEQYF; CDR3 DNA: TGTGCCAGCACCAGGGAAGCCTACGAGCAGTACTTC
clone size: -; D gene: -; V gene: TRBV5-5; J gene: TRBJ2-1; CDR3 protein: CASSLTPPQGGLEQFF; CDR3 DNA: TGTGCCAGCAGCTTGACCCCCCCCCAGGGAGGATTAGAGCAGTTCTTC
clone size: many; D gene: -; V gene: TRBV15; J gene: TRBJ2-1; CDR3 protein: CATSRERRTGGIDEQFF; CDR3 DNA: TGTGCCACCAGCAGAGAACGGCGTACCGGGGGCATCGATGAGCAGTTCTTC
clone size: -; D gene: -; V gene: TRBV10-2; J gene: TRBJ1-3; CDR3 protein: CASRTGTTGNTIYF; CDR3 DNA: TGCGCCAGCAGAACCGGGACAACCGGAAACACCATATATTTT
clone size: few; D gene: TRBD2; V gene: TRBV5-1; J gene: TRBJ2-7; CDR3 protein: CASSIAGATYNEQYF; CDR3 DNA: TGCGCCAGCAGTATAGCGGGAGCCACCTACAATGAGCAGTACTTC
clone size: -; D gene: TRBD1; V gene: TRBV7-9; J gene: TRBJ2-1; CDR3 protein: CASSPRGQVYNEQFF; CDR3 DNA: TGTGCCAGCAGCCCCCGCGGACAGGTCTACAATGAGCAGTTCTTC
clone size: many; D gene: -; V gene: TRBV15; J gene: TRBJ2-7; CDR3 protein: CATSRGPATYEQYF; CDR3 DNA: TGTGCCACCAGCAGAGGACCTGCAACCTACGAGCAGTACTTC
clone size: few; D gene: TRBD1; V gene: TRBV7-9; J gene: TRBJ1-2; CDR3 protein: CASSNRQGYGYTF; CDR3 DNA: TGTGCCAGCAGCAACAGACAGGGATATGGCTACACCTTC
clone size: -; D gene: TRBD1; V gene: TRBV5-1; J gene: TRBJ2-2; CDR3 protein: CASSLGHRDRGTGELFF; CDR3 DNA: TGCGCCAGCAGCTTGGGCCACCGGGACAGGGGAACCGGGGAGCTGTTTTTT
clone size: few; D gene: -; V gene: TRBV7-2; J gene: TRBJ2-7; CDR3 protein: CASSGDTLPYNEQYF; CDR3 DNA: TGTGCCAGCAGCGGGGACACCCTCCCCTACAATGAGCAGTACTTC
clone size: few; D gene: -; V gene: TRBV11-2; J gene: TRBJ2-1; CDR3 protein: CASSRGGKTEQFF; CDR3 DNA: TGTGCCAGCAGCCGAGGGGGGAAGACAGAGCAGTTCTTC
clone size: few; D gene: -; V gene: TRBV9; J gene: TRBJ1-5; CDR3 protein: CASSVSHNQPQHF; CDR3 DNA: TGTGCCAGCAGCGTAAGCCACAATCAGCCCCAGCATTTT
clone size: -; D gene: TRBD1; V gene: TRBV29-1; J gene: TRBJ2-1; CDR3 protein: CSVARTGHYNEQFF; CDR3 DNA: TGCAGCGTCGCAAGGACAGGACACTACAATGAGCAGTTCTTC
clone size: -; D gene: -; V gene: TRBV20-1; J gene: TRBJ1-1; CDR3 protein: CSARSGGLWTEAFF; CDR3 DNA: TGCAGTGCTAGAAGCGGGGGGCTGTGGACTGAAGCTTTCTTT